This T cell receptor beta chain derives from a study of neurological immune-mediated disorders. There are 14 residues in the CDR3. Per germline, CDR1 SGHKS and CDR2 YYEKEE (reference sequence). Trimming pared 3 bases from V and 4 bases from J, leaving 10 bases between. The cDNA was produced through 5'RACE with 10-nucleotide random UMIs. TCRdb analysed the 5' RACE reads with MiXCR anew, one entry per CDR3 protein. The profile covers under 60,000 distinct CDR3 sequences, with around 5.8% appearing a single time and 1.3% to 1.5% taken by the ten largest. This clonotype came up many times. Sample: CD4+ T cells from blood. The chain carries TRBV5-5 and TRBJ2-2; no reliable D call. The TCR comes from a woman aged 18-30 years with multiple sclerosis. The CDR3 sequence: CASSWTASTGELFF. The CDR3 DNA reads TGTGCCAGCAGCTGGACGGCTTCCACCGGGGAGCTGTTTTTT.